The 8 T cell receptor beta chains below all came from one sample that was sequenced in a study of blood T cells in healthy people across ages. Primed by a sample-barcoded 5' primer and a J-beta primer mix, a second PCR proceeded for roughly 6 to 12 cycles. TCRdb fed the 5' RACE reads into MiXCR, producing one record per CDR3 protein. The table includes about 500,000 distinct CDR3 sequences, nearly 25% detected once. These same data were also listed under a study on T cells of mothers and their children.

Sequenced input: blood. These receptors came from a boy aged 5-17 years in good health.

Concerning this clonotype itself: At one end the junction does not follow the germline gene, possibly because of a read error. V usage is TRBV6-2 or TRBV6-3 and J usage is TRBJ2-7, with 8 bases lining up with TRBD2. The germline gives CDR1 MNHEY, CDR2 SVGEGT. The CDR3 is 13 residues long. The CDR3 protein is CASSRTSGAEQYF. The CDR3, as DNA: TGTGCCAGCAGTAGAACTAGCGGAGCCGAGCAGTACTTT.

This rearrangement joins TRBV28 to TRBJ2-7; 7 nucleotides match TRBD1. This CDR3 is built from 15 residues. J was trimmed by 2 bases and V by 2 bases; bases with no gene match: 6. Germline CDR1 MDHEN, CDR2 SYDVKM. In DNA, the CDR3 is TGTGCCAGCAGTTTACTCAGGACAGGACCCTACGAGCAGTACTTC. It yields the protein CASSLLRTGPYEQYF.

There are a few counts of this clonotype. This chain links TRBV7-2 with TRBJ2-7; a possible D gene is TRBD2 (6 bases). V lost 5 bases and J 6 bases, leaving 11 bases between the germline ends. Germline V gives CDR1 SGHTA, CDR2 FQGNSA. The CDR3 runs to 12 residues. The CDR3 DNA sequence: TGTGCCAGCAGCCGAGGGACTGGCGAGCAGTACTTC. This gives the protein CASSRGTGEQYF.

V is TRBV4-2 and J is TRBJ1-3, with no clear D. This CDR3 is 17 amino acids long. The V and J ends lost 0 bases and 3 bases respectively, with 15 bases between them. Germline V gene sequence: CDR1 LGHNA, CDR2 YNFKEQ. The CDR3 here is CASSQDRGGMGGNTIYF. The CDR3 DNA sequence: TGTGCCAGCAGCCAAGATCGGGGAGGGATGGGTGGAAACACCATATATTTT.

This sequence joins TRBV28 and TRBJ2-5; D possibly corresponds to TRBD2 (6 bases). The J call could be wrong; TRBJ2-1 is a better fit for the DNA end. This CDR3 contains 16 residues. CDR1 is MDHEN and CDR2 is SYDVKM in the germline V gene. The CDR3 reads CASSPRPSEGYNEQFF. CDR3 sequence (DNA): TGTGCCAGCAGTCCCCGCCCTAGCGAAGGTTACAATGAGCAGTTCTTC.

V is TRBV20-1 and J is TRBJ1-4; 11 nucleotides match TRBD1. The V segment lost 4 bases and the J segment 7 bases; nucleotides outside the gene matches: 5. CDR1 and CDR2 from the germline V gene are DFQATT and SNEGSKA (reference sequence). The CDR3 is 14 amino acids. Written as DNA, the CDR3 is TGCAGTGCTAATACCGGGACAGGGGGTGAAAAACTGTTTTTT. Protein sequence: CSANTGTGGEKLFF.

The chain is built from TRBV27 and TRBJ2-7; D uncertain. V was shortened by 3 bases and J by 4 bases, with 10 bases between the two germline ends. This CDR3 has 13 residues. Per the germline V gene, CDR1 is MNHEY and CDR2 is SMNVEV (reference sequence). This CDR3 is CASSFTVPYEQYF. For the CDR3, the DNA is TGTGCCAGCAGTTTCACGGTTCCGTACGAGCAGTACTTC.

V gene TRBV12-3 or TRBV12-4 combines with J gene TRBJ2-5, with D perhaps matching TRBD1 (6 bases). The CDR3 contains 14 residues. Trimming pared 6 bases from V and 5 bases from J, leaving 16 bases between. The CDR3 DNA is TGTGCCAGCAGCTTACTTGCGCAGGGGGAGACCCAGTACTTC. Translation gives CASSLLAQGETQYF.